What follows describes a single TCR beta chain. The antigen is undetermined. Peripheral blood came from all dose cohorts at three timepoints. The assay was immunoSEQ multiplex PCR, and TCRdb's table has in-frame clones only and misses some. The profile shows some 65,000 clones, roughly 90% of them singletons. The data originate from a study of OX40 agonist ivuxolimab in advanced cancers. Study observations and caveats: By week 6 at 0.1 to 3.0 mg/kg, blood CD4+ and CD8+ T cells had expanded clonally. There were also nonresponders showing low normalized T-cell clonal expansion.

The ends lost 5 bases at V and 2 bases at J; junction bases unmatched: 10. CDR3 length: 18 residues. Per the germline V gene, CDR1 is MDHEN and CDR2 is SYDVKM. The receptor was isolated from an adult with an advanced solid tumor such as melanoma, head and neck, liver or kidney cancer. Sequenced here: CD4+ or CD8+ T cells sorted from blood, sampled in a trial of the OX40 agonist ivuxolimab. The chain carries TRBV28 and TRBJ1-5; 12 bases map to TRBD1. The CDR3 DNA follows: TGTGCCAGCAGTGGACCGGGACAGGGGGCAAAGGGCAATCAGCCCCAGCATTTT. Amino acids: CASSGPGQGAKGNQPQHF.